The 30 T cell receptor beta chains presented below share a single source sample, sequenced in a study of T-cell reconstitution after alpha-beta-depleted transplantation in children. For TCRbeta, the library was prepared with unique molecular identifiers. MiXCR was run by TCRdb on the PCR reads, yielding one entry per CDR3 protein. The table lists fewer than 550,000 distinct CDR3 sequences, over 9.5% of them singletons. Here the sequenced sample was PBMCs, mostly from graft donor cells, taken 180 days after TCRalphabeta/CD19-depleted stem cell transplant. The receptors shown here come from a female patient aged 2 to 10 who had a stem cell transplant for aplastic anemia, so the T cells may come from the graft donor.

This clonotype was counted between two and nine times. The chain has TRBV12-3 or TRBV12-4 and TRBJ1-5; the D is unclear. CDR3 length equals 15 residues. Trimming removed 1 base from V and 3 bases from J, with 10 bases in between. DNA for the CDR3: TGTGCCAGCAGTTTAGTGGGCAGTCACAATCAGCCCCAGCATTTT. Amino acids: CASSLVGSHNQPQHF.

This chain joins TRBV5-1 and TRBJ2-1; weak D call: TRBD2 (6 bases). This CDR3 contains 17 residues. With 7 bases removed from V and 0 bases from J, the gap between germline ends came to 20 bases. The germline gives CDR1 SGHRS, CDR2 YFSETQ. The CDR3 is CASCGVVARSSYNEQFF. DNA for the CDR3: TGCGCCAGCTGCGGGGTTGTAGCGAGAAGCTCCTACAATGAGCAGTTCTTC.

V and J are TRBV7-2 and TRBJ1-1, with D tentatively TRBD1 (5 bases). Trimming shortened V by 4 bases and J by 1 base, and 16 bases separated the two germline ends. Germline-derived CDR1 and CDR2 are SGHTA and FQGNSA. This CDR3 comprises 16 residues. The CDR3 DNA reads TGTGCCAGCAGCTCCAGGGTGGGGGGGGAGAACACTGAAGCTTTCTTT. It translates to CASSSRVGGENTEAFF.

This clonotype has at least ten counts. The J gene is TRBJ2-1, the V gene TRBV28; 11 positions agree with TRBD1. The length of the CDR3 is 15 residues. The germline gives CDR1 MDHEN, CDR2 SYDVKM. Unmatched junction bases numbered 7, after V lost 4 bases and J lost 8 bases. CDR3 DNA: TGTGCCAGCAGTTCTCCCGGGACAGGGGGGGATGAGCAGTTCTTC. It encodes CASSSPGTGGDEQFF.

This chain connects TRBV2 to TRBJ2-7, with D possibly TRBD2 on 6 matching bases. The V gene's germline CDR1 is SNHLY and CDR2 FYNNEI. CDR3 size: 15 residues. Trimming shortened V by 7 bases and J by 0 bases, and 16 bases separated the two germline ends. CDR3 amino acids: CASNRRRGGSYEQYF. The CDR3 nucleotides are TGTGCCAGCAACAGGCGGAGGGGAGGCTCCTACGAGCAGTACTTC.

This chain connects TRBV3-1 to TRBJ1-2, with TRBD1 identical over 9 bases. This CDR3 comprises 16 residues. Per the germline V gene, CDR1 is LGHDT and CDR2 is YNNKEL (reference sequence). V was pared by 4 bases and J by 6 bases, with 12 bases of the junction left unmatched. CDR3 nucleotide sequence: TGTGCCAGCAGCCGAGAAGGGACAGGGAAAGTGCATGGCTACACCTTC. This codes for CASSREGTGKVHGYTF.

This chain uses TRBV20-1 with TRBJ2-2; D not resolved. The CDR3 extends over 13 amino acids. V was clipped by 3 bases and J by 7 bases, with 12 bases between them. The germline gives CDR1 DFQATT, CDR2 SNEGSKA (reference sequence). The CDR3 is CSARVSSGGELFF. CDR3 DNA: TGCAGTGCTAGGGTTAGCTCCGGCGGGGAGCTGTTTTTT.

The rearrangement joins TRBV30 to TRBJ2-7; 7 bases agree with TRBD2. CDR3 size: 13 residues. J lost 6 bases, V lost 0 bases, and 5 bases had no gene match. In germline, CDR1 is GTSNPN, CDR2 SVGIG (reference sequence). In DNA, the CDR3 is TGTGCCTGGAGTGTACGGGCGGGAGTCGAGCAGTACTTC. Protein product: CAWSVRAGVEQYF.

In this sample, this clonotype turned up a few times. This chain links TRBV11-1 with TRBJ2-1; 8 bases map to TRBD2. The length of the CDR3 is 18 residues. Trimming cost V 0 bases and J 0 bases; bases outside gene matches: 7. The germline V gene encodes CDR1 SGHAT and CDR2 FQDESV (reference sequence). Here the CDR3 reads CASSLAGTSGSSYNEQFF. CDR3 sequence (DNA): TGTGCCAGCAGCTTAGCGGGTACTAGCGGTAGCTCCTACAATGAGCAGTTCTTC.

The chain recombines TRBV20-1 with TRBJ2-1, with 11 positions matching TRBD2. The CDR3 is 13 amino acids. Germline V gene sequence: CDR1 DFQATT, CDR2 SNEGSKA (reference sequence). The CDR3 here is CSLTSGSTHEQFF. Written as DNA, the CDR3 is TGCTCTTTAACTAGCGGGAGTACGCATGAGCAGTTCTTC.

This chain joins TRBV20-1 and TRBJ1-5, with 7 bases fitting TRBD1. The CDR3 sequence is 14 residues long. Germline CDR1 DFQATT, CDR2 SNEGSKA (reference sequence). With 5 bases clipped from V and 5 bases from J, the junction kept 9 bases outside the gene matches. The CDR3 bases are TGCAGTGCTGCGACAGGGAAGGCCTATCAGCCCCAGCATTTT. Translated: CSAATGKAYQPQHF.

This chain uses TRBV28 with TRBJ1-5; 9 bases agree with TRBD1. The CDR3 loop spans 19 amino acids. With V trimmed by 5 bases and J by 0 bases, 14 bases remained unmatched. CDR1 and CDR2 (germline): MDHEN, SYDVKM. CDR3 region: CASSLMTGGALYSNQPQHF. CDR3 nucleotide sequence: TGTGCCAGCAGTCTCATGACAGGGGGGGCCCTTTATAGCAATCAGCCCCAGCATTTT. Variable domain in full (rest from reference TRBV28 and TRBJ1-5): DVKVTQSSRYLVKRTGEKVFLECVQDMDHENMFWYRQDPGLGLRLIYFSYDVKMKEKGDIPEGYSVSREKKERFSLILESASTNQTSMYLCASSLMTGGALYSNQPQHFGDGTRLSIL.

The J gene is TRBJ2-5, the V gene TRBV28; TRBD1 matches 7 bases. Germline assignment: CDR1 MDHEN and CDR2 SYDVKM. After removal of 4 bases from V and 5 bases from J, the junction contained 4 bases not matched to a gene. The CDR3 totals 13 residues. CDR3 sequence (DNA): TGTGCCAGCAGTTCTAGGGGGCTTGAGACCCAGTACTTC. It translates to CASSSRGLETQYF.

The chain combines TRBV28 with TRBJ2-7; unclear D gene. The CDR3 is 15 residues long. Germline lookup yields CDR1 MDHEN and CDR2 SYDVKM. V gave up 5 bases and J gave up 4 bases, with 18 bases separating them. CDR3 protein: CASSPRGSGTYEQYF. The CDR3 DNA reads as TGTGCCAGCAGTCCCCGTGGATCAGGAACGTACGAGCAGTACTTC.

This rearrangement joins TRBV19 to TRBJ2-3; the D gene is possibly TRBD1 (5 bases). The CDR3 consists of 14 residues. The V end lost 6 bases, the J end lost 0 bases, and 10 bases lay between the germline ends. Per germline, CDR1 LNHDA and CDR2 SQIVND (reference sequence). This CDR3 reads CASRQTASTDTQYF. In DNA, the CDR3 is TGTGCCAGTAGACAGACAGCTAGCACAGATACGCAGTATTTT.

The sample holds many counts of this clonotype. This chain links TRBV5-8 with TRBJ2-3; D is uncertain. The V gene's germline CDR1 is SGHTS and CDR2 YDEGEE. V lost 1 base and J 9 bases, leaving 18 bases between the germline ends. This CDR3 has 15 residues. CDR3 protein: CASSLRLWETPTQYF. The CDR3 DNA reads TGTGCCAGCAGCTTGAGGTTGTGGGAAACCCCGACGCAGTATTTT.

Comment on this clonotype: One end of the junction does not line up with germline, which may come from a read error. This chain joins TRBV12-3 or TRBV12-4 and TRBJ2-1; D gene unclear. The CDR3 extends over 14 amino acids. The CDR3 region has the DNA TGTGCCAGCAGTTTAGCGGAGTACTACAATGACCAGTTCTTC. Its protein product is CASSLAEYYNDQFF.

This clonotype was detected only a few times. The rearrangement joins TRBV5-6 to TRBJ2-3; the match to TRBD2 covers 8 bases. V lost 0 bases, J lost 4 bases, and 1 base stayed unmatched. The CDR3 runs 14 residues. Germline V gene sequence: CDR1 SGHDT, CDR2 YYEEEE. The CDR3 nucleotides are TGTGCCAGCAGCTTGGGTAGCGGGGCAGATACGCAGTATTTT. It is translated as CASSLGSGADTQYF.

This clonotype was detected only a few times. The chain is built from TRBV28 and TRBJ2-7; either TRBD1 or TRBD2 may supply D (7 bases each). V lost 4 bases to trimming and J lost 7 bases, with 14 bases between them. The length of the CDR3 is 13 residues. Germline V gene lookup returns CDR1 MDHEN and CDR2 SYDVKM. The CDR3 here is CASSSRGEGEQYV. The CDR3 DNA follows: TGTGCCAGCAGTTCCAGGGGGGAGGGGGAGCAGTACGTC.

The chain carries TRBV5-5 and TRBJ2-3, with D hard to call. Germline-derived CDR1 and CDR2 are SGHKS and YYEKEE (reference sequence). The CDR3 loop spans 13 amino acids. Between the trimmed V and J ends, which lost 0 bases and 7 bases, there was a span of 9 bases. The CDR3: CASSLEARNTQYF. In DNA form, the CDR3 reads TGTGCCAGCAGCTTGGAAGCGCGAAATACGCAGTATTTT.

A few counts support this clonotype. The CDR3 coding sequence is TGTGCCATCAACCTACAAGGGGGGGCCTACGAGCAGTACTTC. Translated, it gives CAINLQGGAYEQYF. V is TRBV10-3 and J is TRBJ2-7; D is possibly TRBD2 (7 bases). Trimming pared 7 bases from V and 2 bases from J, leaving 15 bases between. The CDR3 loop spans 14 amino acids. The germline V gene has CDR1 ENHRY and CDR2 SYGVKD.

The gene calls are TRBV10-2 and TRBJ2-1; D remains unclear. The germline V and J ends were trimmed by 1 base and 1 base, with 8 bases remaining between them. Germline CDR1 WSHSY, CDR2 SAAADI. This CDR3 comprises 15 residues. CDR3 coding DNA: TGCGCCAGCAGTGAGTTTAAGACTTCCTACAATGAGCAGTTCTTC. Amino acid sequence: CASSEFKTSYNEQFF.

The chain links TRBV4-3 to TRBJ2-7; possible D gene TRBD1, 6 bases. CDR1 and CDR2 from the germline V gene are LGHNA and YSLEER. V shed 1 base and J shed 2 bases, with 12 bases lying between them. This CDR3 is 15 amino acids long. For the CDR3, the DNA is TGCGCCAGCAGCCAAGCAGGGGCCACTGCCTACGAGCAGTACTTC. Protein sequence: CASSQAGATAYEQYF.

This clonotype has only a few counts. V is TRBV11-2 and J is TRBJ2-2; TRBD2 aligns across 10 bases. The CDR3 is 21 residues long. Germline trimming cut 0 bases from V and 0 bases from J; bases unmatched to any gene: 13. Per the germline V gene, CDR1 is SGHAT and CDR2 is FQNNGV. The CDR3, as DNA: TGTGCCAGCAGCTTAGACACCTGGGGCCTGACTAGCGGGTCGAACACCGGGGAGCTGTTTTTT. Residues: CASSLDTWGLTSGSNTGELFF.

This clonotype is a singleton in its sample. The rearrangement uses TRBV7-9 and TRBJ1-4; 7 bases map to TRBD1. The CDR3 contains 14 residues. After removal of 5 bases from V and 8 bases from J, the junction contained 8 bases not matched to a gene. Per germline, CDR1 SEHNR and CDR2 FQNEAQ (reference sequence). Written as DNA, the CDR3 is TGTGCCAGCAGCGAGCCCGGACAGGCCGAAAAACTGTTTTTT. Its protein product is CASSEPGQAEKLFF.

The chain carries TRBV12-5 and TRBJ1-2; TRBD1 is a possible D gene (6 bases). The CDR3 has 14 residues. Trimming removed 6 bases from V and 2 bases from J, with 13 bases in between. Germline lookup yields CDR1 LGHNT and CDR2 FRNRAP. CDR3 nucleotides: TGTGCTAGTGGGCCCCGAAGGGGGAACTATGGCTACACCTTC. As protein: CASGPRRGNYGYTF.

This clonotype was seen a few times. The rearrangement links TRBV19 to TRBJ2-1; 7 nucleotides line up with TRBD1. CDR1 is LNHDA and CDR2 is SQIVND in the germline V gene (reference sequence). V lost 4 bases, J lost 9 bases, and 3 bases stayed unmatched. The length of the CDR3 is 12 residues. CDR3 sequence reads: CASSRQGPEQFF. Written as DNA, the CDR3 is TGTGCCAGTAGTAGACAGGGCCCTGAGCAGTTCTTC.

This clonotype has a handful of counts. A read error may account for a junction end that differs from germline. The rearrangement joins TRBV7-2 to TRBJ1-4, with 8 bases lining up with TRBD1. Germline V gives CDR1 SGHTA, CDR2 FQGNSA. This CDR3 has 15 amino acids. CDR3 DNA sequence: TGTGCCAGCAGCTTAGAAGGCAGGGGGCCCGAAAAACTCCTTTTT. Its translation: CASSLEGRGPEKLLF.

The chain uses TRBV18 and TRBJ2-5; 7 positions match TRBD2. In germline, CDR1 is KGHSH, CDR2 LQKENI. Trimming removed 0 bases from V and 2 bases from J; junction bases left unmatched: 3. The CDR3 runs 15 residues. This chain's CDR3 is CASSPPWEGQETQYF. CDR3 DNA: TGTGCCAGCTCACCACCGTGGGAGGGTCAAGAGACCCAGTACTTC.

A single count supports this clonotype. V and J are TRBV12-3 or TRBV12-4 and TRBJ1-1; D ambiguous. There are 9 residues in the CDR3. Deletions cut 6 bases from V and 7 bases from J, with 3 bases between. The CDR3 nucleotides are TGTGCCAGCAGGGATGAAGCTTTCTTT. Its protein is CASRDEAFF.